The following is a T cell receptor beta chain sequence with its context. This sample stems from a study of shared clonotypes between healthy human individuals. Germline V gene data show CDR1 as SGDLS and CDR2 as YYNGEE. The CDR3 loop spans 17 amino acids. The V gene end was trimmed by 0 bases and the J gene end by 0 bases; junction bases not matched to a gene: 6. The quantity of DNA used in unsorted PBMC replicate PCRs was 300 ng, corresponding to tens of thousands of T cell genomes. Clones were read by immunoSEQ multiplex PCR, and TCRdb kept only the in-frame ones, dropping some. Of roughly 490,000 clones listed, about 79% are singletons.

This TCR was recovered from a woman aged 40-49 years in good health. Some clones in this sample may be carry-over from other donors' samples. The rearrangement uses TRBV9 and TRBJ2-5; TRBD2 matches at 9 bases. Input material: PBMCs. For the CDR3, the DNA is TGTGCCAGCAGCGTAGGGTTAGCGGGAGCGGACCAAGAGACCCAGTACTTC. It codes for CASSVGLAGADQETQYF.